This paragraph covers one T cell receptor beta chain sequence. These data are taken from a study of OX40 agonist ivuxolimab in advanced cancers. In the study overall: Ivuxolimab, an agonistic anti-OX40 (CD134) antibody, was given to patients. Averaging about 60 years in age, with a range of roughly 20 to 79, the cohort was around 85% male. A history of anti-PD-1, anti-PD-L1 or anti-CTLA-4 therapy was acceptable, and about 40% had some.

Clones were read by immunoSEQ multiplex PCR, and TCRdb kept only the in-frame ones, dropping some. The data hold approximately 13,000 clones, with approximately 80% observed a single time. This material consisted of CD4+ or CD8+ T cells sorted from blood, taken in a trial of the OX40 agonist ivuxolimab. The source is an adult with an advanced solid tumor such as melanoma, head and neck, liver or kidney cancer.

CDR3 sequence reads: CASTLGNEQFF. The CDR3 nucleotides are TGTGCCAGCACACTAGGCAATGAGCAGTTCTTC. The chain has TRBV6-5 and TRBJ2-1, with D possibly TRBD2 on 5 matching bases. The length of the CDR3 is 11 residues. V lost 7 bases and J lost 6, with 7 bases in between. Germline loops: CDR1 MNHEY, CDR2 SVGAGI.